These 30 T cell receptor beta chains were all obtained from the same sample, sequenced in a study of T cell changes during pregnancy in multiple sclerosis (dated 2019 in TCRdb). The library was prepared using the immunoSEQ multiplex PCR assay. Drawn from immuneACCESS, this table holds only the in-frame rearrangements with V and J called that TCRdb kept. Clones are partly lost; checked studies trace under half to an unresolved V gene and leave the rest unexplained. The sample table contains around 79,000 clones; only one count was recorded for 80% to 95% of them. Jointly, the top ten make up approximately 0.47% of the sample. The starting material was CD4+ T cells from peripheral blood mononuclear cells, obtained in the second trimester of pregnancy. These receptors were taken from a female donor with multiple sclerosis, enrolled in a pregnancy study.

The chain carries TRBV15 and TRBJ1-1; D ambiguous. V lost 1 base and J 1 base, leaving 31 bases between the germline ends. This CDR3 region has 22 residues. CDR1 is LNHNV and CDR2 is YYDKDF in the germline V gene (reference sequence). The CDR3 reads CATSRVTQGTANRVSGNTEAFF. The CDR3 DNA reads TGTGCCACCAGCAGAGTTACCCAAGGCACCGCAAACCGGGTCTCGGGGAACACTGAAGCTTTCTTT.

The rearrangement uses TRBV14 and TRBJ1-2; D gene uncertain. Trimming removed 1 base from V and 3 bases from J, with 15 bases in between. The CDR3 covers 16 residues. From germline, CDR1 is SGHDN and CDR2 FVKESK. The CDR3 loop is CASSQGTVGPYYGYTF. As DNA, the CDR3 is TGTGCCAGCAGCCAAGGGACTGTCGGCCCTTACTATGGCTACACCTTC.

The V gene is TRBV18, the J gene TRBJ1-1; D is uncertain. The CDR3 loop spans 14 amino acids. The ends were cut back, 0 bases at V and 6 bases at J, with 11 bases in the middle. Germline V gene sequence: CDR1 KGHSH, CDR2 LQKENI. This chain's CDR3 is CASSPPSRSAEAFF. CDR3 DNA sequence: TGTGCCAGCTCACCACCCAGCCGGAGCGCTGAAGCTTTCTTT.

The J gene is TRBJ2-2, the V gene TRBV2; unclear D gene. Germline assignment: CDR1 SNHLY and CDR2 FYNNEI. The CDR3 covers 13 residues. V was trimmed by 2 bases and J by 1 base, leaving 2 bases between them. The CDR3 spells CASSEQNTGELFF. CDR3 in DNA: TGTGCCAGCAGTGAACAGAACACCGGGGAGCTGTTTTTT.

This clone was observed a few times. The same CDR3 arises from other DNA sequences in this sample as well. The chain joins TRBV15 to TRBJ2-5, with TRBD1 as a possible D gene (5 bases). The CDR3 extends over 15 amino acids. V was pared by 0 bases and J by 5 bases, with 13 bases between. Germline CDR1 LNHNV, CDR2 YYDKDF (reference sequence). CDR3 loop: CATSRDGQGWETQYF. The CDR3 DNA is TGTGCCACCAGCAGAGATGGGCAGGGTTGGGAGACCCAGTACTTC.

The CDR3 loop is CASSYPSGSTYEQYF. The CDR3 DNA follows: TGTGCCAGCAGCTACCCTAGCGGGTCAACCTACGAGCAGTACTTC. The chain recombines TRBV7-3 with TRBJ2-7, with 8 bases that match TRBD2. Unmatched junction bases numbered 7, after V lost 4 bases and J lost 2 bases. The CDR3 extends over 15 amino acids. Germline CDR1 reads SGHTA; CDR2 reads FQGTGA. Full variable domain (missing parts from reference TRBV7-3 and TRBJ2-7): GAGVSQTPSNKVTEKGKYVELRCDPISGHTALYWYRQSLGQGPEFLIYFQGTGAADDSGLPNDRFFAVRPEGSVSTLKIQRTERGDSAVYLCASSYPSGSTYEQYFGPGTRLTVT.

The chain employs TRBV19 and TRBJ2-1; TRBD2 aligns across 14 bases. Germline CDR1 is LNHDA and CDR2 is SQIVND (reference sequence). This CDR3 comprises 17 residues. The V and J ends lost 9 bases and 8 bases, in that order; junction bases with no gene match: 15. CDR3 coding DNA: TGTGCCAGCCAAAACCAACCCGGGACTAGCGGGAGTTATGAGCAGTTCTTC. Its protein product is CASQNQPGTSGSYEQFF.

CDR3 sequence reads: CASGGHSTDTQYF. CDR3 DNA: TGTGCCTCAGGGGGCCACAGCACAGATACGCAGTATTTT. The V gene is TRBV30, the J gene TRBJ2-3; 8 positions agree with TRBD1. The CDR3 covers 13 residues. CDR1 is GTSNPN, CDR2 SVGIG, per germline (reference sequence). V lost 7 bases and J lost 0; bases outside the gene matches: 3. The whole variable domain, remainder taken from reference TRBV30 and TRBJ2-3, is SQTIHQWPATLVQPVGSPLSLECTVEGTSNPNLYWYRQAAGRGLQLLFYSVGIGQISSEVPQNLSASRPQDRQFILSSKKLLLSDSGFYLCASGGHSTDTQYFGPGTRLTVL.

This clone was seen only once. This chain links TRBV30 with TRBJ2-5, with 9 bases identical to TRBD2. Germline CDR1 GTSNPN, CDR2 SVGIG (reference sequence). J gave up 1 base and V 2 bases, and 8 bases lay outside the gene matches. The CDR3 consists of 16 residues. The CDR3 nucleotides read TGTGCCTGGAGTAGTCTCCGCGGGGGGGCCCAAGAGACCCAGTACTTC. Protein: CAWSSLRGGAQETQYF.

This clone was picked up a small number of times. CDR3 sequence: CATSRDVGGLGKLFF. In DNA form, the CDR3 reads TGTGCCACCAGCAGAGATGTAGGGGGCCTGGGAAAACTGTTTTTT. V usage is TRBV15 and J usage is TRBJ1-4; 7 nucleotides agree with TRBD1. CDR1 and CDR2 (germline): LNHNV, YYDKDF (reference sequence). Trimming cost V 0 bases and J 10 bases; bases outside gene matches: 8. This CDR3 has 15 residues.

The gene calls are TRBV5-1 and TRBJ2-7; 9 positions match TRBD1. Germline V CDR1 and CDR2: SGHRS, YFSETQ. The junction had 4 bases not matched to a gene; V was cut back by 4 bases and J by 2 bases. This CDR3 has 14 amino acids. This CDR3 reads CASSQGQGPYEQYF. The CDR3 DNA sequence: TGCGCCAGCAGCCAGGGACAGGGTCCCTACGAGCAGTACTTC.

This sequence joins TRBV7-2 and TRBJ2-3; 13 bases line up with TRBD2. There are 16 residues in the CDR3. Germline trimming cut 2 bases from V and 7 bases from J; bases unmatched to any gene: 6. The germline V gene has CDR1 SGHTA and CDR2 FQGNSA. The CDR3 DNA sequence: TGTGCCAGCAGCTTATCACTAGCGGGAGGGCTACATACGCAGTATTTT. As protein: CASSLSLAGGLHTQYF.

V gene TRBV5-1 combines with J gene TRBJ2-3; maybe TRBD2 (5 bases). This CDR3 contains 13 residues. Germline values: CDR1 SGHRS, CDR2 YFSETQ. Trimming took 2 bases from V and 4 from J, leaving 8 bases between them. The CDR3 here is CASSLPGSDTQYF. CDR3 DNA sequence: TGCGCCAGCAGCTTACCGGGATCAGATACGCAGTATTTT.

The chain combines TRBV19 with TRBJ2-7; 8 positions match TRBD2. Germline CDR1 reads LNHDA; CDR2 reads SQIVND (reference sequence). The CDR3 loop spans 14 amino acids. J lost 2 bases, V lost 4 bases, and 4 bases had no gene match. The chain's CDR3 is CASSSGRLTYEQYF. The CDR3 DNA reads TGTGCCAGTAGTAGCGGGAGGCTCACCTACGAGCAGTACTTC.

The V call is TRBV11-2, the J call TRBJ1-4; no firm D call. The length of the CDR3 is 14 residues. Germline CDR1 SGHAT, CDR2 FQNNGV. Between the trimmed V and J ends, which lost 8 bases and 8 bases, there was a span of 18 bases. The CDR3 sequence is CASSPPGAREKLFF. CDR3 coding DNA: TGTGCCAGCTCCCCCCCCGGTGCAAGAGAAAAACTGTTTTTT.

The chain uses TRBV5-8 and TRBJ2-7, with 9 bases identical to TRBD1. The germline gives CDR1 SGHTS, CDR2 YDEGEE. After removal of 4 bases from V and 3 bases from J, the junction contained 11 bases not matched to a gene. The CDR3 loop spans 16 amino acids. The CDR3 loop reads CASSPGPGTGNYEQYF. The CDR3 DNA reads TGTGCCAGCAGCCCGGGGCCCGGGACAGGGAACTACGAGCAGTACTTC.

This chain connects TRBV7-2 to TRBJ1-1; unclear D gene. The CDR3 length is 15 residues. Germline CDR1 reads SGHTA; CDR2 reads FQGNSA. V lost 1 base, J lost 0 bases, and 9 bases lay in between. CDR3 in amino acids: CASSLVPRMNTEAFF. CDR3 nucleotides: TGTGCCAGCAGCTTAGTACCCAGGATGAACACTGAAGCTTTCTTT.

This CDR3 reads CASSVTGDNSPLHF. The CDR3 DNA reads as TGTGCCAGCAGCGTTACAGGGGATAATTCACCCCTCCACTTT. The chain is built from TRBV9 and TRBJ1-6; TRBD1 matches 7 bases. Germline-derived CDR1 and CDR2 are SGDLS and YYNGEE. The CDR3 covers 14 residues. J lost 5 bases, V lost 2 bases, and 1 base had no gene match.

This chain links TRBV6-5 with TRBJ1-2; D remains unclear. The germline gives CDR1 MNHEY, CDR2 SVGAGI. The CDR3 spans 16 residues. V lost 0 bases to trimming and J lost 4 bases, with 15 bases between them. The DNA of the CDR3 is TGTGCCAGCAGTTACTCGCCCGTAGAGATACTCTATGGCTACACCTTC. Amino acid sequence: CASSYSPVEILYGYTF.

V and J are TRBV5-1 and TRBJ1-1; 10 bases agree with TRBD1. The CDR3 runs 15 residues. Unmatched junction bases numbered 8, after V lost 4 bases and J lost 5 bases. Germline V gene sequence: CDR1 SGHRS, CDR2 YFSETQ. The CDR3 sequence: CASSADRGGVTEAFF. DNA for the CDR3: TGCGCCAGCAGCGCGGACAGGGGGGGGGTTACTGAAGCTTTCTTT. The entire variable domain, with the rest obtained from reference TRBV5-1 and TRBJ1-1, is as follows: KAGVTQTPRYLIKTRGQQVTLSCSPISGHRSVSWYQQTPGQGLQFLFEYFSETQRNKGNFPGRFSGRQFSNSRSEMNVSTLELGDSALYLCASSADRGGVTEAFFGQGTRLTVV.

CDR3 DNA sequence: TGTGCCAGCAGCGTAGCACAGGGAGGGAACGAAAAACTGTTTTTT. Encoded protein: CASSVAQGGNEKLFF. The V call is TRBV9, the J call TRBJ1-4, with D possibly being TRBD1 (6 bases). The germline CDR1 and CDR2 sequences are SGDLS and YYNGEE. Trimming took off 0 bases at V and 8 bases at J, with 14 bases between the two ends. The CDR3 extends over 15 amino acids.

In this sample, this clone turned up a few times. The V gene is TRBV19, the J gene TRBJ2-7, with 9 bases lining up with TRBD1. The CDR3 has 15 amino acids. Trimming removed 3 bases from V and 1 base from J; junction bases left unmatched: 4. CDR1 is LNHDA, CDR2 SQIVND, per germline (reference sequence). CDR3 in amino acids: CASSILGQGSYEQYF. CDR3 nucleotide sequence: TGTGCCAGTAGTATCCTGGGACAGGGATCCTACGAGCAGTACTTC.

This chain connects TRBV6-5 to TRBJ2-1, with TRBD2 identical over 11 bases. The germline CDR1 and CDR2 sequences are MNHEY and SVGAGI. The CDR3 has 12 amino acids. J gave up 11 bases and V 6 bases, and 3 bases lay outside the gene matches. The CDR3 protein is CASSRTSGQQFF. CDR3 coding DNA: TGTGCCAGCAGCAGGACTAGCGGGCAGCAGTTCTTC.

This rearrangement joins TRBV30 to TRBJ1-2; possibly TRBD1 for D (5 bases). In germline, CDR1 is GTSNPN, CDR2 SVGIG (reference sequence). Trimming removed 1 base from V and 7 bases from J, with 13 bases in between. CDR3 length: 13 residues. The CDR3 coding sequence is TGTGCCTGGAGTGCTGAACGGGGGGTTGGCTACACCTTC. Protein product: CAWSAERGVGYTF.

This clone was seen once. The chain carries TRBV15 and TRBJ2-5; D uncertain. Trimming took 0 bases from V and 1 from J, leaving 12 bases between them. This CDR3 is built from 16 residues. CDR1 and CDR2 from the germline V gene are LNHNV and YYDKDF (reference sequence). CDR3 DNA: TGTGCCACCAGCAGAGACCATATAATCGGCCAAGAGACCCAGTACTTC. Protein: CATSRDHIIGQETQYF. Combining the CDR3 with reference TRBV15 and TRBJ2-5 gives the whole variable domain DAMVIQNPRYQVTQFGKPVTLSCSQTLNHNVMYWYQQKSSQAPKLLFHYYDKDFNNEADTPDNFQSRRPNTSFCFLDIRSPGLGDTAMYLCATSRDHIIGQETQYFGPGTRLLVL.

The CDR3 is CASSLASDRNGYTEAFF. CDR3 bases: TGTGCCAGCAGCTTGGCCTCGGACAGAAACGGTTACACTGAAGCTTTCTTT. The chain employs TRBV5-6 and TRBJ1-1; D is possibly TRBD1 (6 bases). The V gene lost 0 bases and the J gene lost 3 bases, with 18 bases spanning the gap. CDR1 is SGHDT and CDR2 is YYEEEE in the germline V gene. This CDR3 comprises 17 residues. Filled out from reference TRBV5-6 and TRBJ1-1, the complete variable domain reads DAGVTQSPTHLIKTRGQQVTLRCSPKSGHDTVSWYQQALGQGPQFIFQYYEEEERQRGNFPDRFSGHQFPNYSSELNVNALLLGDSALYLCASSLASDRNGYTEAFFGQGTRLTVV.

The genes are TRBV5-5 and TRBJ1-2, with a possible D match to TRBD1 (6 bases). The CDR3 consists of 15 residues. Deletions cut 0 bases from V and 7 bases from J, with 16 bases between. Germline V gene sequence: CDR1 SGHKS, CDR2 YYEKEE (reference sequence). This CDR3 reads CASSLEFAGAGGYTF. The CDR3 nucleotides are TGTGCCAGCAGCTTGGAATTCGCGGGGGCTGGTGGCTACACCTTC.

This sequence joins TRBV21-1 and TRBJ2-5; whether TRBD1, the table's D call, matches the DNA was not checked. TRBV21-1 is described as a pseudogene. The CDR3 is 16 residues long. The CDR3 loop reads CASSKVPVTEQETQYF. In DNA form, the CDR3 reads TGTGCCAGCAGCAAAGTTCCTGTGACAGAACAAGAGACCCAGTACTTC.

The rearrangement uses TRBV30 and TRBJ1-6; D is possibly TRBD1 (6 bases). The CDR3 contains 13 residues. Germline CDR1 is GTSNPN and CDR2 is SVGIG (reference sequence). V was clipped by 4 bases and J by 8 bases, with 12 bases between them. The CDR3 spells CAWNRQEDSPLHF. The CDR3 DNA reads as TGTGCCTGGAACCGACAGGAAGATTCACCCCTCCACTTT.

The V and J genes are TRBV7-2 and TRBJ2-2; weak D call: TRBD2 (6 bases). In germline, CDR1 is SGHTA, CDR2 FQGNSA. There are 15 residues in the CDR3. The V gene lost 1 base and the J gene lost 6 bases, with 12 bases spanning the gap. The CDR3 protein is CASSLGSLASGELFF. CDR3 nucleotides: TGTGCCAGCAGCTTAGGGAGTCTAGCGTCCGGGGAGCTGTTTTTT.